The entry below gives a single T cell receptor (beta chain) sequence along with its context. What this receptor recognizes is not known. No much larger clone exists at a distance of one base, and base qualities are not known. This record comes from a study of T cell responses to AZD1222 COVID-19 vaccine (dated by TCRdb to 2020 to 2022). Regarding the complete study: TCR sequencing covered fewer than 250 trial participants: approximately 200 given two doses of AZD1222 and 26 given two doses of MenACWY control vaccine. Trial participants were enrolled by age into subgroups of 18-55, 56-69 and 70-plus years, and 148, 28 and 57 TCR-sequenced participants, respectively, were included in these subgroups. The full study reports these points: No day 14 peak-response samples were available, so repertoires were characterized only after the peak T cell response. Participants were mostly white British, with more females than males. The authors suggested clonal diversity may have been underestimated. A significant rise in spike-specific TCR breadth and depth was observed after two AZD1222 doses relative to day 0 and relative to MenACWY recipients. Vaccine-associated CD4 TCRs spanned the whole spike protein, with dominant responses in regions 160-218 and 743-854. Conclusions about previously exposed vaccinees are limited because only a handful of AZD1222 recipients were SARS-CoV-2 seropositive at baseline. In the small 56-69-year group, the increase in depth fell short of significance, most likely because of low power. Nearly half of unique spike-specific TCRs reportedly recognized epitopes outside regions mutated in the B.1.351 and B.1.1.7 variants.

Explained via the paper, the time point label denotes: baseline before first vaccination. The treatment or condition label for this specimen denotes: meningococcal conjugate vaccine given as trial control. The vaccinee samples were drawn from two UK trials, COV001 and COV002, one of which was a single-blind randomized controlled phase 2/3 trial testing AZD1222 (ChAdOx1 nCoV-19) in healthy adults. For TCRbeta chain sequencing, PBMC samples were collected from trial participants at day 0 and at day 28 after the second dose. The CDR3 regions of human TCRbeta chains were analyzed by immunosequencing. In the authors' own workflow: TCRs in the repertoires were matched against a reference library of SARS-CoV-2-specific TCRs that had been generated with the MIRA antigen-specificity platform. Breadth was defined as the fraction of unique TCRs that were SARS-CoV-2-associated. Depth was defined as the fraction of total T cells that were SARS-CoV-2-associated. Using the MIRA data, each spike-specific TCR was mapped to the spike region that the TCR reacts to and placed in a CD4 or CD8 class. Log10-transformed breadth and depth values were compared by one-way ANOVA with Sidak's multiple comparisons tests. What TCRdb holds here is the immuneACCESS table cut down to in-frame rearrangements. Part of the clones is not present; checked against another copy, under half of the missing clones reflect an unresolved V gene, and the others are unexplained. V, J and clone size derive from that table, while D and trimming were established from the DNA sequence. In all, the sample holds 90,000 to 110,000 clones, and approximately 85% of those were seen once. Clones ranked in the top ten supply over 10% of the sample.

The CDR3 runs 15 amino acids, cysteine and phenylalanine included. Here the CDR3 DNA is all that survives: 45 bases in frame from base 1. V has 0 bases trimmed and J has 10 bases trimmed; junction bases matching no gene number 11. Taken from the germline V gene (reference sequence), the CDR1 and CDR2 loops are GTSNPN and SVGIG. The source material was peripheral blood, sampled on day 0 of MenACWY control vaccination. This chain joins TRBV30 to TRBJ2-1; 8 bases in between match TRBD1. The source is an adult in good health. The sequence in DNA is TGTGCCTGGAGTGTATGGACAGGGAATAAGGAAGAGCAGTTCTTC. Translated, this gives CAWSVWTGNKEEQFF.